The next 26 T cell receptor beta chains were all read from a single sample in a study of T cells in Graves' hyperthyroidism and ophthalmopathy. From RNA transcripts, TCR beta CDR3 regions were amplified. HTBI primers were used for first-round RT-PCR of the TCR CDR3. Via MiXCR, TCRdb re-called the multiplex PCR reads, giving one row per CDR3 protein. This sample has approximately 600,000 distinct CDR3 sequences, with approximately 15% found just once. The source material was blood. The receptors here all came from a woman aged 18 to 35 with Graves' ophthalmopathy.

This clonotype was seen a single time. CDR3 in DNA: TGTGCCAGCAGGCTCGGACAGGGTAACACCGGGGAGCTGTTTTTT. Translated, it gives CASRLGQGNTGELFF. V gene TRBV28 combines with J gene TRBJ2-2; 8 bases line up with TRBD1. V lost 6 bases, J lost 2 bases, and 5 bases stayed unmatched. Germline V gene lookup returns CDR1 MDHEN and CDR2 SYDVKM. The CDR3 runs 15 residues.

The chain joins TRBV19 to TRBJ1-1; the D gene is possibly TRBD1 (6 bases). The CDR3 runs to 15 residues. The V gene's germline CDR1 is LNHDA and CDR2 SQIVND (reference sequence). The V end was cut by 3 bases, the J end by 2 bases, with 13 bases between. The CDR3: CASSIQGGGNTEAFF. In DNA form, the CDR3 reads TGTGCCAGTAGTATCCAGGGAGGGGGAAACACTGAAGCTTTCTTT.

As concerns this clonotype: A much more abundant neighbour one base away suggests this may be a read error. V gene TRBV12-3 or TRBV12-4 combines with J gene TRBJ2-1; a possible D gene is TRBD2 (7 bases). The CDR3 is 15 amino acids. CDR3 in amino acids: CAGSLGGGGLTEQFF. CDR3 in DNA: TGTGCCGGCAGCCTAGGGGGGGGGGGGCTTACTGAGCAGTTCTTC.

This chain uses TRBV4-1 with TRBJ2-2, with D uncertain. The CDR3 consists of 14 residues. Germline V gene sequence: CDR1 MGHRA, CDR2 YSYEKL. With 3 bases removed from V and 6 bases from J, the gap between germline ends came to 11 bases. The CDR3 nucleotides are TGCGCCAGCAGCCACATCCCCGTATCCGGGGAGCTGTTTTTT. Amino acid sequence: CASSHIPVSGELFF.

This sequence joins TRBV27 and TRBJ2-1, with D possibly being TRBD1 (6 bases). V lost 2 bases and J lost 5, with 10 bases in between. CDR1 MNHEY and CDR2 SMNVEV come from the germline V gene (reference sequence). The CDR3 loop spans 14 amino acids. CDR3 in DNA: TGTGCCAGCAGTTTAAGGACAGCAAACAATGAGCAGTTCTTC. Its translation is CASSLRTANNEQFF.

The sample holds many counts of this clonotype. In DNA, the CDR3 is TGTGCCAGCACGCCCCGGAGGGGTGTTACCGGGGAGCTGTTTTTT. This codes for CASTPRRGVTGELFF. The J gene is TRBJ2-2, the V gene TRBV2; D might be TRBD2 (6 bases). CDR3 size: 15 residues. Germline loops: CDR1 SNHLY, CDR2 FYNNEI. Trimming removed 7 bases at V and 5 bases at J, with 17 bases between.

This clonotype appeared many times. The gene calls are TRBV30 and TRBJ2-7; tentatively, D is TRBD2 (6 bases). Trimming pared 3 bases from V and 3 bases from J, leaving 12 bases between. CDR3 length: 13 amino acids. The germline CDR1 and CDR2 sequences are GTSNPN and SVGIG (reference sequence). The CDR3 coding sequence is TGTGCCTGGAGGTTTAGCGGCGGCTACGAGCAGTACTTC. Its protein is CAWRFSGGYEQYF.

This clonotype was counted between two and nine times. The chain carries TRBV4-1 and TRBJ1-2; weak D call: TRBD1 (5 bases). Germline assignment: CDR1 MGHRA and CDR2 YSYEKL. V lost 1 base and J 6 bases, leaving 9 bases between the germline ends. The CDR3 loop spans 13 amino acids. The CDR3 sequence is CASSQVQGDGYTF. The CDR3 coding sequence is TGCGCCAGCAGCCAAGTCCAGGGTGATGGCTACACCTTC.

This clonotype was counted ten times or more. The rearrangement links TRBV11-2 to TRBJ1-4, with D perhaps TRBD1 (5 bases). V lost 7 bases and J lost 4, with 16 bases in between. From germline, CDR1 is SGHAT and CDR2 FQNNGV. The CDR3 is 15 residues long. The CDR3 region is CASNSGRQGNEKLFF. In DNA, the CDR3 is TGTGCCAGCAACTCCGGGCGGCAGGGTAATGAAAAACTGTTTTTT.

There are a few counts of this clonotype. The rearrangement uses TRBV20-1 and TRBJ2-4, with 9 positions matching TRBD1. After removal of 1 base from V and 9 bases from J, the junction contained 10 bases not matched to a gene. Germline CDR1 reads DFQATT; CDR2 reads SNEGSKA (reference sequence). The CDR3 sequence is 15 residues long. The DNA of the CDR3 is TGCAGTGCTAGAGCCCAGACAGGGGGAACGGCCATTCAGTACTTC. This translates into CSARAQTGGTAIQYF.

This clonotype was found many times. The chain has TRBV19 and TRBJ2-3, with D maybe TRBD2 (6 bases). Germline V gives CDR1 LNHDA, CDR2 SQIVND (reference sequence). The V end was cut by 10 bases, the J end by 1 base, with 15 bases between. The CDR3 has 14 residues. The CDR3, as DNA: TGTGCCACGGGGGTAAGGGCGGGCACAGATACGCAGTATTTT. Translation: CATGVRAGTDTQYF. Full variable domain (outside the CDR3, taken from reference TRBV19 and TRBJ2-3): DGGITQSPKYLFRKEGQNVTLSCEQNLNHDAMYWYRQDPGQGLRLIYYSQIVNDFQKGDIAEGYSVSREKKESFPLTVTSAQKNPTAFYLCATGVRAGTDTQYFGPGTRLTVL.

This clonotype was picked up many times. This sequence joins TRBV6-5 and TRBJ1-2, with 8 bases matching TRBD1. The germline gives CDR1 MNHEY, CDR2 SVGAGI. Trimming cost V 4 bases and J 8 bases; bases outside gene matches: 6. The CDR3 totals 13 residues. This CDR3 is CASSLWTGRGYTF. The CDR3 DNA reads as TGTGCCAGCAGTTTATGGACAGGGAGGGGCTACACCTTC.

This clonotype was seen a few times. This chain links TRBV6-1 with TRBJ2-7; the D gene is possibly TRBD2 (6 bases). The CDR3 runs 13 residues. With 0 bases removed from V and 3 bases from J, the gap between germline ends came to 6 bases. Germline loops: CDR1 MNHNS, CDR2 SASEGT. The CDR3, as DNA: TGTGCCAGCAGTGAAGCGGACTACTACGAGCAGTACTTC. Translated: CASSEADYYEQYF.

The chain is built from TRBV20-1 and TRBJ2-5, with D perhaps assigned TRBD1 or TRBD2 (5 bases each). Germline V gives CDR1 DFQATT, CDR2 SNEGSKA (reference sequence). The CDR3 extends over 11 amino acids. Trimming pared 6 bases from V and 4 bases from J, leaving 9 bases between. The CDR3: CSAGDAETQYF. In nucleotides, the CDR3 is TGCAGTGCCGGGGACGCAGAGACCCAGTACTTC.

Many counts were recorded for this clonotype. This chain links TRBV10-3 with TRBJ2-7, with 14 bases lining up with TRBD2. Germline V gene sequence: CDR1 ENHRY, CDR2 SYGVKD. V was clipped by 7 bases and J by 3 bases; unmatched bases: 5. The CDR3 extends over 15 amino acids. The CDR3 DNA reads as TGTGCCATCATCCACGGACTAGCGGGAGGCTACGAGCAGTACTTC. It specifies CAIIHGLAGGYEQYF.

The V gene is TRBV18, the J gene TRBJ1-1, with TRBD1 identical over 8 bases. The germline gives CDR1 KGHSH, CDR2 LQKENI. The CDR3 sequence is 16 residues long. Trimming took 2 bases from V and 5 from J; bases not matched to a gene: 10. The CDR3 reads CASSPTTGAVRTEAFF. Written as DNA, the CDR3 is TGTGCCAGCTCACCAACGACAGGGGCGGTGAGGACTGAAGCTTTCTTT. Full variable domain (outside the CDR3, taken from reference TRBV18 and TRBJ1-1): NAGVMQNPRHLVRRRGQEARLRCSPMKGHSHVYWYRQLPEEGLKFMVYLQKENIIDESGMPKERFSAEFPKEGPSILRIQQVVRGDSAAYFCASSPTTGAVRTEAFFGQGTRLTVV.

The table lists this clonotype with many counts. V is TRBV7-9 and J is TRBJ1-1; D remains unclear. Germline V gene lookup returns CDR1 SEHNR and CDR2 FQNEAQ (reference sequence). Trimming took off 5 bases at V and 1 base at J, with 11 bases between the two ends. The CDR3 is 14 residues long. CDR3 DNA: TGTGCCAGCAGCCTAACTACTGAGAACACTGAAGCTTTCTTT. Amino acid sequence: CASSLTTENTEAFF.

The rearrangement links TRBV7-4 to TRBJ2-1; TRBD2 matches 8 bases. The CDR3 spans 14 residues. V lost 8 bases, J lost 7 bases, and 10 bases stayed unmatched. Germline CDR1 is SGHVT and CDR2 is SQSDAQ. The CDR3 sequence is CASGRPRGGNEQFF. The DNA for the CDR3 is TGTGCCAGCGGCCGCCCCCGGGGGGGGAATGAGCAGTTCTTC.

The sample holds a few counts of this clonotype. V gene TRBV19 combines with J gene TRBJ1-5, with TRBD1 matching 8 bases. This CDR3 is built from 16 residues. The V gene's germline CDR1 is LNHDA and CDR2 SQIVND (reference sequence). The V and J ends lost 3 bases and 3 bases, in that order; junction bases with no gene match: 7. CDR3 residues: CASSIGTGQTNQPQHF. The CDR3 nucleotides read TGTGCCAGTAGTATTGGGACAGGTCAGACCAATCAGCCCCAGCATTTT.

This clonotype appeared a few times. The gene calls are TRBV10-3 and TRBJ1-2; D is unclear. Deletions cut 1 base from V and 5 bases from J, with 14 bases between. Germline V CDR1 and CDR2: ENHRY, SYGVKD. CDR3 size: 15 residues. This CDR3 is CAISELALWSYGYTF. The DNA for the CDR3 is TGTGCCATCAGTGAGTTGGCGCTCTGGAGTTATGGCTACACCTTC.

This clonotype came up a few times. V usage is TRBV25-1 and J usage is TRBJ1-2; TRBD1 agrees at 8 bases. Germline V gives CDR1 MGHDK, CDR2 SYGVNS. Losses at the gene ends were 3 bases for V and 5 bases for J; bases not matched to a gene: 14. The CDR3 loop spans 17 amino acids. CDR3 nucleotide sequence: TGTGCCAGCAGTGATACTCCCACCCGGACAGGGAGGTATGGCTACACCTTC. Translating it yields CASSDTPTRTGRYGYTF.

This clonotype was seen ten or more times. DNA of the CDR3: TGTGCCAGCAGCCGCACCCTTCTTAGCGGGAGGGGGTCAGATACGCAGTATTTT. Its translation is CASSRTLLSGRGSDTQYF. This chain connects TRBV3-1 to TRBJ2-3; TRBD2 agrees at 11 bases. Germline trimming cut 4 bases from V and 4 bases from J; bases unmatched to any gene: 13. The CDR3 spans 18 residues. Per germline, CDR1 LGHDT and CDR2 YNNKEL (reference sequence).

This clonotype was detected ten times or more. The chain combines TRBV20-1 with TRBJ2-7, with 10 bases identical to TRBD1. CDR3 size: 14 residues. Germline CDR1 reads DFQATT; CDR2 reads SNEGSKA (reference sequence). Trimming took 3 bases from V and 3 from J; bases not matched to a gene: 5. CDR3 nucleotides: TGCAGTGCTAGGGGGACAGGGGCATTCTACGAGCAGTACTTC. It translates to CSARGTGAFYEQYF.

Ten or more counts support this clonotype. The V call is TRBV7-9, the J call TRBJ2-3; 7 bases map to TRBD1. This CDR3 is built from 18 residues. J lost 1 base, V lost 1 base, and 11 bases had no gene match. The germline V gene encodes CDR1 SEHNR and CDR2 FQNEAQ (reference sequence). DNA for the CDR3: TGTGCCAGCAGCTTAGGTGGGGCCCTGGGACAGCGCACAGATACGCAGTATTTT. Translated: CASSLGGALGQRTDTQYF.

In this sample, this clonotype turned up many times. The gene calls are TRBV7-9 and TRBJ2-7; D is perhaps TRBD1 (6 bases). Between the trimmed V and J ends, which lost 5 bases and 0 bases, there was a span of 8 bases. The CDR3 consists of 13 residues. Germline V gene lookup returns CDR1 SEHNR and CDR2 FQNEAQ (reference sequence). CDR3 loop: CASSGGPSYEQYF. The CDR3 DNA reads as TGTGCCAGCAGCGGGGGCCCCTCCTACGAGCAGTACTTC.

This clonotype has more than one count but fewer than ten. The V and J genes are TRBV19 and TRBJ2-3, with TRBD1 matching over 8 bases. Germline V CDR1 and CDR2: LNHDA, SQIVND (reference sequence). The CDR3 is made up of 14 amino acids. After removal of 7 bases from V and 4 bases from J, the junction contained 7 bases not matched to a gene. CDR3 sequence reads: CASISGQGPDTQYF. The CDR3 DNA sequence: TGTGCCAGTATCTCTGGACAGGGACCAGATACGCAGTATTTT.